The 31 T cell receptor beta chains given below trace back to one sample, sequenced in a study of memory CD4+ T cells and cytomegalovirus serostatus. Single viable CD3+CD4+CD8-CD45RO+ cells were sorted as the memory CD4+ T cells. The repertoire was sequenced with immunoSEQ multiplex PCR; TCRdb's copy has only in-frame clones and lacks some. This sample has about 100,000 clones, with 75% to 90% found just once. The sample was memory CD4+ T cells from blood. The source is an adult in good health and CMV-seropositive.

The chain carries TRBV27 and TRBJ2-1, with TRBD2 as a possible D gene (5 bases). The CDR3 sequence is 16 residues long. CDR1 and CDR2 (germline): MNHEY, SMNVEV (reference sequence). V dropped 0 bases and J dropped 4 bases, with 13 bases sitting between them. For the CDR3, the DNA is TGTGCCAGCAGTTTATCGACGGCGGGTACTTACAATGAGCAGTTCTTC. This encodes CASSLSTAGTYNEQFF.

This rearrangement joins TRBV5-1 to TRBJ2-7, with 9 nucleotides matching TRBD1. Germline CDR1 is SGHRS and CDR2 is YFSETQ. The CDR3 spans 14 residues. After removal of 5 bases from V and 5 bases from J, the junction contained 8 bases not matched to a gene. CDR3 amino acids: CASSLGQGLDEQYF. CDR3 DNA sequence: TGCGCCAGCAGTCTGGGACAGGGCTTGGACGAGCAGTACTTC.

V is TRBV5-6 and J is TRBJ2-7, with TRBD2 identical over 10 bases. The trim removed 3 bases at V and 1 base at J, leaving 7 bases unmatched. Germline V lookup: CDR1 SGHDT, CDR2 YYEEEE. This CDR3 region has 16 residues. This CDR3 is CASSSVLAGASYEQYF. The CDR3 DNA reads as TGTGCCAGCAGCTCCGTTCTAGCGGGAGCATCCTACGAGCAGTACTTC.

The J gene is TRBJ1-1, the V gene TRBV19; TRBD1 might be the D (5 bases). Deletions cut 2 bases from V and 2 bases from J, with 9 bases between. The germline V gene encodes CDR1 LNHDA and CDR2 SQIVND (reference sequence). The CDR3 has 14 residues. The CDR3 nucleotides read TGTGCCAGTAGTATATTAGGGGACAACACTGAAGCTTTCTTT. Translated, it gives CASSILGDNTEAFF.

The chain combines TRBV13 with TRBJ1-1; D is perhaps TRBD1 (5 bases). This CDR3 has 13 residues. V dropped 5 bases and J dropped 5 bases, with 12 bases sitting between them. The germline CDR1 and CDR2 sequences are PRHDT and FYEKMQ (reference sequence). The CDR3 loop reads CASSRLGETEAFF. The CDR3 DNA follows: TGTGCCAGCAGCCGCCTGGGGGAGACTGAAGCTTTCTTT.

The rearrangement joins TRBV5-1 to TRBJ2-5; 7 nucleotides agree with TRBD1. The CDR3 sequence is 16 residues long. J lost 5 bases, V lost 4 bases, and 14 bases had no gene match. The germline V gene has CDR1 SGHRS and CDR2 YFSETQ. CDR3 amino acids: CASSARLTGSEETQYF. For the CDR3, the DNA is TGCGCCAGCAGCGCGCGACTGACAGGGTCGGAGGAGACCCAGTACTTC. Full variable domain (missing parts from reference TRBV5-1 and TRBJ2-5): KAGVTQTPRYLIKTRGQQVTLSCSPISGHRSVSWYQQTPGQGLQFLFEYFSETQRNKGNFPGRFSGRQFSNSRSEMNVSTLELGDSALYLCASSARLTGSEETQYFGPGTRLLVL.

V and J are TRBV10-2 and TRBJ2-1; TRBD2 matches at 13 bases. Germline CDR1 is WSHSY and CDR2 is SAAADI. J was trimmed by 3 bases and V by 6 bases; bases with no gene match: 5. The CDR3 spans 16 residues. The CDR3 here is CASRETSGRIYNEQFF. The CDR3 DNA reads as TGCGCCAGCAGAGAGACTAGCGGGAGGATCTACAATGAGCAGTTCTTC.

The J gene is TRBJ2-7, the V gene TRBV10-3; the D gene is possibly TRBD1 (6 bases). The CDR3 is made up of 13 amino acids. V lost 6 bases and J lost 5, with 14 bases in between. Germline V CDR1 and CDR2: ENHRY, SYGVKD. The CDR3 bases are TGTGCCATCAGGCCCGGGACATCCAACGAGCAGTACTTC. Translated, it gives CAIRPGTSNEQYF.

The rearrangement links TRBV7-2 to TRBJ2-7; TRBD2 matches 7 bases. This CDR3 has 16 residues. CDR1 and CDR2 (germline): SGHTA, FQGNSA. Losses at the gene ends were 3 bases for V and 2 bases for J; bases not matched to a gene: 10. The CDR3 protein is CASSLASGTPTYEQYF. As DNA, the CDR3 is TGTGCCAGCAGCTTGGCTAGCGGAACCCCCACCTACGAGCAGTACTTC.

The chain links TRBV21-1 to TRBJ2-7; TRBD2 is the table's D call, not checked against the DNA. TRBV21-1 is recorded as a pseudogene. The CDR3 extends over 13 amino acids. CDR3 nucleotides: TGTGCCAGCAGGGTAAGCGGGAGGGCCGAGCAGTACTTC. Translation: CASRVSGRAEQYF.

The CDR3 nucleotides are TGTGCCTGGTCCCAGCTCAGAGGGAACTACGAGCAGTACTTC. Its translation is CAWSQLRGNYEQYF. The chain uses TRBV30 and TRBJ2-7; D is perhaps TRBD2 (5 bases). The CDR3 spans 14 residues. V gave up 5 bases and J gave up 3 bases, with 17 bases separating them. The germline CDR1 and CDR2 sequences are GTSNPN and SVGIG (reference sequence).

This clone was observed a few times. The CDR3 sequence: CASRLIMGVASGCTDTQYF. The CDR3 nucleotides are TGTGCAAGTCGCTTAATTATGGGAGTCGCTAGCGGATGCACAGATACGCAGTATTTT. The rearrangement uses TRBV12-2 and TRBJ2-3; the table's D call of TRBD2 was not tested on the DNA. TRBV12-2 is a recognized pseudogene. The CDR3 is made up of 19 amino acids.

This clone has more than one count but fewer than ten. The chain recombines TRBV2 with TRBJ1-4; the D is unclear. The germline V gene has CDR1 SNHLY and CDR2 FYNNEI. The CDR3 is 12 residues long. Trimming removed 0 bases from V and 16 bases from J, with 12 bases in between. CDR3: CASSEALPAKFF. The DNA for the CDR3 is TGTGCCAGCAGTGAAGCTTTGCCCGCTAAGTTTTTT. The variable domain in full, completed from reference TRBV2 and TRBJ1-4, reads EPEVTQTPSHQVTQMGQEVILRCVPISNHLYFYWYRQILGQKVEFLVSFYNNEISEKSEIFDDQFSVERPDGSNFTLKIRSTKLEDSAMYFCASSEALPAKFFGSGTQLSVL.

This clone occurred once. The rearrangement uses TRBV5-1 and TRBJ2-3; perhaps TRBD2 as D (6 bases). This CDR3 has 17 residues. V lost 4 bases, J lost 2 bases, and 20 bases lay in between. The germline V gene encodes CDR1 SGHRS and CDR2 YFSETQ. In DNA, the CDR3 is TGCGCCAGCAGCCCGTACAAGTTTGCGGGAAACACAGATACGCAGTATTTT. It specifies CASSPYKFAGNTDTQYF.

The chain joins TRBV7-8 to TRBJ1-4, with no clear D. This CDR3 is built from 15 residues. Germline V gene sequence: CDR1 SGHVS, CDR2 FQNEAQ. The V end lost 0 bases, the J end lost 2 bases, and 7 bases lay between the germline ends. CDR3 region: CASSLALGTNEKLFF. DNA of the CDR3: TGTGCCAGCAGCTTAGCGCTGGGGACTAATGAAAAACTGTTTTTT.

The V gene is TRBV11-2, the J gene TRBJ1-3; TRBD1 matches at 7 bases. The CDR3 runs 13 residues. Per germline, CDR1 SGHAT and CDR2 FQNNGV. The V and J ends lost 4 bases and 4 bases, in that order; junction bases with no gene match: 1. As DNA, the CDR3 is TGTGCCAGCAGCTCGACAGGGGGAAACACCATATATTTT. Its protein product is CASSSTGGNTIYF.

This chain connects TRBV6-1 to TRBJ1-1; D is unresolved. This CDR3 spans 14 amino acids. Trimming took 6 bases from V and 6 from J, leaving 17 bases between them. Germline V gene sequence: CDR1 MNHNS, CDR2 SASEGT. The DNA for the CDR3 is TGTGCCAGCAGCCCCCACGGGATGGGCGCTGAAGCTTTCTTT. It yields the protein CASSPHGMGAEAFF.

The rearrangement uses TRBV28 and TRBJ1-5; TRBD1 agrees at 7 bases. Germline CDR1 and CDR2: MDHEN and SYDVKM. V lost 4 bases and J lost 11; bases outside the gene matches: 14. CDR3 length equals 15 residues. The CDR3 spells CASSSPRQGSMAQHF. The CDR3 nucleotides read TGTGCCAGCAGTTCACCCCGACAGGGCTCAATGGCCCAGCATTTT.

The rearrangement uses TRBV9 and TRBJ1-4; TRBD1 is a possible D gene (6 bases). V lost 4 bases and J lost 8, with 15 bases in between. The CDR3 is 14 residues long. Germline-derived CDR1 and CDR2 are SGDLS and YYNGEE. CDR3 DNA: TGTGCCAGCAGCCCCAAACAGGGAGCGGAAAAACTGTTTTTT. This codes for CASSPKQGAEKLFF.

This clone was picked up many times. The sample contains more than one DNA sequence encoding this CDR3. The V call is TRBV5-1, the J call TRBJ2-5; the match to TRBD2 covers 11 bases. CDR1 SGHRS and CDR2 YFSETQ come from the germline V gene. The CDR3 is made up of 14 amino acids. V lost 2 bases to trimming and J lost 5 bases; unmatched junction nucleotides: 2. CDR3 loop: CASSFSGREETQYF. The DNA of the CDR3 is TGCGCCAGCAGCTTTAGCGGGAGGGAGGAGACCCAGTACTTC.

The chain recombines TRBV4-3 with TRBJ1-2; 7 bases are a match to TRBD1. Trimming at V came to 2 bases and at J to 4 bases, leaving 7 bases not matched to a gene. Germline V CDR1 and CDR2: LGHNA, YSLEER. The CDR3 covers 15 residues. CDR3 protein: CASSQRTGDTYGYTF. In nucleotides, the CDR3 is TGCGCCAGCAGCCAACGCACAGGGGATACCTATGGCTACACCTTC.

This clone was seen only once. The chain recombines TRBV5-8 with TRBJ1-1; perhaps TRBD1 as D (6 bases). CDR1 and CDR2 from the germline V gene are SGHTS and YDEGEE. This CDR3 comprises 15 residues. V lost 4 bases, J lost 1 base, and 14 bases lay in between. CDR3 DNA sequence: TGTGCCAGCAGCCGCCGGCGGGACAAGAACACTGAAGCTTTCTTT. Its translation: CASSRRRDKNTEAFF. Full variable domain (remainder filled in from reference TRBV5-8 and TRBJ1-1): EAGVTQSPTHLIKTRGQQATLRCSPISGHTSVYWYQQALGLGLQFLLWYDEGEERNRGNFPPRFSGRQFPNYSSELNVNALELEDSALYLCASSRRRDKNTEAFFGQGTRLTVV.

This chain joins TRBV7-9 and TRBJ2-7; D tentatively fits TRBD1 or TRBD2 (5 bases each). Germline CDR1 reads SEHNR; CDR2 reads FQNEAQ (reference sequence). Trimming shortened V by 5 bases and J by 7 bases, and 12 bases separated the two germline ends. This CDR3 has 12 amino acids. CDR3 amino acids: CASSPRDREQYF. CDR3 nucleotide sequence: TGTGCCAGCAGCCCCCGGGACCGGGAGCAGTACTTC.

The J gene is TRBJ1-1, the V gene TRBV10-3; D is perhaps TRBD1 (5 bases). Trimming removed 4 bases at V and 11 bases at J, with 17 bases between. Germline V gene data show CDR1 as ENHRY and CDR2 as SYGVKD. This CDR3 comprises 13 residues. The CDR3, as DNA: TGTGCCATCAGTGCCCCAGGGACGGAGAAGGCTTTCTTT. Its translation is CAISAPGTEKAFF.

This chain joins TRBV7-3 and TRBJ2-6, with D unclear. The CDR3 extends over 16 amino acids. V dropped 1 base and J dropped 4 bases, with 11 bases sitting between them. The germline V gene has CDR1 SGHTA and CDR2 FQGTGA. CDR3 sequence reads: CASSLSVSPGANVLTF. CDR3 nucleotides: TGTGCCAGCAGCTTAAGTGTAAGCCCCGGGGCCAACGTCCTGACTTTC.

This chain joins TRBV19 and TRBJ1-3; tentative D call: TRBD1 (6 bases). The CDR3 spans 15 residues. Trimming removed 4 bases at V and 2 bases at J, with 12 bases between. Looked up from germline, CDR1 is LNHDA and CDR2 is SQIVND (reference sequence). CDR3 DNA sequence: TGTGCCAGTAGTACCCCGGCAGGGGCTGGAAACACCATATATTTT. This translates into CASSTPAGAGNTIYF.

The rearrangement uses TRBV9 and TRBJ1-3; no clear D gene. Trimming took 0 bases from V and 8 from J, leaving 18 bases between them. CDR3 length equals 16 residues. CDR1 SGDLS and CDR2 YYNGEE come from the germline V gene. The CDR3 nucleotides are TGTGCCAGCAGCGTAGGCCCGATTATATCCTCGGACACCATATATTTT. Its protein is CASSVGPIISSDTIYF.

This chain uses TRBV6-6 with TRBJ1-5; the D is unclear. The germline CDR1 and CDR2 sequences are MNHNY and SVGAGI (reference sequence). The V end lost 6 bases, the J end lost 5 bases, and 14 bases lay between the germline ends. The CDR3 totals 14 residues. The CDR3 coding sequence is TGTGCCAGCAGCTCAGTCGGATGGGATCAGCCCCAGCATTTT. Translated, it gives CASSSVGWDQPQHF.

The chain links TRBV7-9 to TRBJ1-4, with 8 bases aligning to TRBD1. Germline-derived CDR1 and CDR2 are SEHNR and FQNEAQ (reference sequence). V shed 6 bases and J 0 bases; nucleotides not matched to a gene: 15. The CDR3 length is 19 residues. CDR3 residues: CASSRRKGTGRATNEKLFF. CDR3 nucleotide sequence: TGTGCCAGCAGTCGTAGAAAGGGGACAGGACGAGCAACTAATGAAAAACTGTTTTTT. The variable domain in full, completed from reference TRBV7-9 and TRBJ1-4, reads DTGVSQNPRHKITKRGQNVTFRCDPISEHNRLYWYRQTLGQGPEFLTYFQNEAQLEKSRLLSDRFSAERPKGSFSTLEIQRTEQGDSAMYLCASSRRKGTGRATNEKLFFGSGTQLSVL.

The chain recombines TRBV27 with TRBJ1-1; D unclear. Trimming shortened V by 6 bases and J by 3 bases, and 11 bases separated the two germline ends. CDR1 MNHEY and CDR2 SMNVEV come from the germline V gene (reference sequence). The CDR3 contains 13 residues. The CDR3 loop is CASSIAGYTEAFF. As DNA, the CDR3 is TGTGCCAGCAGCATAGCGGGGTACACTGAAGCTTTCTTT.

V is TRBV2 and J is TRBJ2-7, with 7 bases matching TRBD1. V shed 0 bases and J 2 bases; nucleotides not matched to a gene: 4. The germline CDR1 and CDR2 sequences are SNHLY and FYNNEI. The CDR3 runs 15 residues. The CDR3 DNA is TGTGCCAGCAGTGAAGCGACAGGGAAAACCTACGAGCAGTACTTC. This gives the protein CASSEATGKTYEQYF.